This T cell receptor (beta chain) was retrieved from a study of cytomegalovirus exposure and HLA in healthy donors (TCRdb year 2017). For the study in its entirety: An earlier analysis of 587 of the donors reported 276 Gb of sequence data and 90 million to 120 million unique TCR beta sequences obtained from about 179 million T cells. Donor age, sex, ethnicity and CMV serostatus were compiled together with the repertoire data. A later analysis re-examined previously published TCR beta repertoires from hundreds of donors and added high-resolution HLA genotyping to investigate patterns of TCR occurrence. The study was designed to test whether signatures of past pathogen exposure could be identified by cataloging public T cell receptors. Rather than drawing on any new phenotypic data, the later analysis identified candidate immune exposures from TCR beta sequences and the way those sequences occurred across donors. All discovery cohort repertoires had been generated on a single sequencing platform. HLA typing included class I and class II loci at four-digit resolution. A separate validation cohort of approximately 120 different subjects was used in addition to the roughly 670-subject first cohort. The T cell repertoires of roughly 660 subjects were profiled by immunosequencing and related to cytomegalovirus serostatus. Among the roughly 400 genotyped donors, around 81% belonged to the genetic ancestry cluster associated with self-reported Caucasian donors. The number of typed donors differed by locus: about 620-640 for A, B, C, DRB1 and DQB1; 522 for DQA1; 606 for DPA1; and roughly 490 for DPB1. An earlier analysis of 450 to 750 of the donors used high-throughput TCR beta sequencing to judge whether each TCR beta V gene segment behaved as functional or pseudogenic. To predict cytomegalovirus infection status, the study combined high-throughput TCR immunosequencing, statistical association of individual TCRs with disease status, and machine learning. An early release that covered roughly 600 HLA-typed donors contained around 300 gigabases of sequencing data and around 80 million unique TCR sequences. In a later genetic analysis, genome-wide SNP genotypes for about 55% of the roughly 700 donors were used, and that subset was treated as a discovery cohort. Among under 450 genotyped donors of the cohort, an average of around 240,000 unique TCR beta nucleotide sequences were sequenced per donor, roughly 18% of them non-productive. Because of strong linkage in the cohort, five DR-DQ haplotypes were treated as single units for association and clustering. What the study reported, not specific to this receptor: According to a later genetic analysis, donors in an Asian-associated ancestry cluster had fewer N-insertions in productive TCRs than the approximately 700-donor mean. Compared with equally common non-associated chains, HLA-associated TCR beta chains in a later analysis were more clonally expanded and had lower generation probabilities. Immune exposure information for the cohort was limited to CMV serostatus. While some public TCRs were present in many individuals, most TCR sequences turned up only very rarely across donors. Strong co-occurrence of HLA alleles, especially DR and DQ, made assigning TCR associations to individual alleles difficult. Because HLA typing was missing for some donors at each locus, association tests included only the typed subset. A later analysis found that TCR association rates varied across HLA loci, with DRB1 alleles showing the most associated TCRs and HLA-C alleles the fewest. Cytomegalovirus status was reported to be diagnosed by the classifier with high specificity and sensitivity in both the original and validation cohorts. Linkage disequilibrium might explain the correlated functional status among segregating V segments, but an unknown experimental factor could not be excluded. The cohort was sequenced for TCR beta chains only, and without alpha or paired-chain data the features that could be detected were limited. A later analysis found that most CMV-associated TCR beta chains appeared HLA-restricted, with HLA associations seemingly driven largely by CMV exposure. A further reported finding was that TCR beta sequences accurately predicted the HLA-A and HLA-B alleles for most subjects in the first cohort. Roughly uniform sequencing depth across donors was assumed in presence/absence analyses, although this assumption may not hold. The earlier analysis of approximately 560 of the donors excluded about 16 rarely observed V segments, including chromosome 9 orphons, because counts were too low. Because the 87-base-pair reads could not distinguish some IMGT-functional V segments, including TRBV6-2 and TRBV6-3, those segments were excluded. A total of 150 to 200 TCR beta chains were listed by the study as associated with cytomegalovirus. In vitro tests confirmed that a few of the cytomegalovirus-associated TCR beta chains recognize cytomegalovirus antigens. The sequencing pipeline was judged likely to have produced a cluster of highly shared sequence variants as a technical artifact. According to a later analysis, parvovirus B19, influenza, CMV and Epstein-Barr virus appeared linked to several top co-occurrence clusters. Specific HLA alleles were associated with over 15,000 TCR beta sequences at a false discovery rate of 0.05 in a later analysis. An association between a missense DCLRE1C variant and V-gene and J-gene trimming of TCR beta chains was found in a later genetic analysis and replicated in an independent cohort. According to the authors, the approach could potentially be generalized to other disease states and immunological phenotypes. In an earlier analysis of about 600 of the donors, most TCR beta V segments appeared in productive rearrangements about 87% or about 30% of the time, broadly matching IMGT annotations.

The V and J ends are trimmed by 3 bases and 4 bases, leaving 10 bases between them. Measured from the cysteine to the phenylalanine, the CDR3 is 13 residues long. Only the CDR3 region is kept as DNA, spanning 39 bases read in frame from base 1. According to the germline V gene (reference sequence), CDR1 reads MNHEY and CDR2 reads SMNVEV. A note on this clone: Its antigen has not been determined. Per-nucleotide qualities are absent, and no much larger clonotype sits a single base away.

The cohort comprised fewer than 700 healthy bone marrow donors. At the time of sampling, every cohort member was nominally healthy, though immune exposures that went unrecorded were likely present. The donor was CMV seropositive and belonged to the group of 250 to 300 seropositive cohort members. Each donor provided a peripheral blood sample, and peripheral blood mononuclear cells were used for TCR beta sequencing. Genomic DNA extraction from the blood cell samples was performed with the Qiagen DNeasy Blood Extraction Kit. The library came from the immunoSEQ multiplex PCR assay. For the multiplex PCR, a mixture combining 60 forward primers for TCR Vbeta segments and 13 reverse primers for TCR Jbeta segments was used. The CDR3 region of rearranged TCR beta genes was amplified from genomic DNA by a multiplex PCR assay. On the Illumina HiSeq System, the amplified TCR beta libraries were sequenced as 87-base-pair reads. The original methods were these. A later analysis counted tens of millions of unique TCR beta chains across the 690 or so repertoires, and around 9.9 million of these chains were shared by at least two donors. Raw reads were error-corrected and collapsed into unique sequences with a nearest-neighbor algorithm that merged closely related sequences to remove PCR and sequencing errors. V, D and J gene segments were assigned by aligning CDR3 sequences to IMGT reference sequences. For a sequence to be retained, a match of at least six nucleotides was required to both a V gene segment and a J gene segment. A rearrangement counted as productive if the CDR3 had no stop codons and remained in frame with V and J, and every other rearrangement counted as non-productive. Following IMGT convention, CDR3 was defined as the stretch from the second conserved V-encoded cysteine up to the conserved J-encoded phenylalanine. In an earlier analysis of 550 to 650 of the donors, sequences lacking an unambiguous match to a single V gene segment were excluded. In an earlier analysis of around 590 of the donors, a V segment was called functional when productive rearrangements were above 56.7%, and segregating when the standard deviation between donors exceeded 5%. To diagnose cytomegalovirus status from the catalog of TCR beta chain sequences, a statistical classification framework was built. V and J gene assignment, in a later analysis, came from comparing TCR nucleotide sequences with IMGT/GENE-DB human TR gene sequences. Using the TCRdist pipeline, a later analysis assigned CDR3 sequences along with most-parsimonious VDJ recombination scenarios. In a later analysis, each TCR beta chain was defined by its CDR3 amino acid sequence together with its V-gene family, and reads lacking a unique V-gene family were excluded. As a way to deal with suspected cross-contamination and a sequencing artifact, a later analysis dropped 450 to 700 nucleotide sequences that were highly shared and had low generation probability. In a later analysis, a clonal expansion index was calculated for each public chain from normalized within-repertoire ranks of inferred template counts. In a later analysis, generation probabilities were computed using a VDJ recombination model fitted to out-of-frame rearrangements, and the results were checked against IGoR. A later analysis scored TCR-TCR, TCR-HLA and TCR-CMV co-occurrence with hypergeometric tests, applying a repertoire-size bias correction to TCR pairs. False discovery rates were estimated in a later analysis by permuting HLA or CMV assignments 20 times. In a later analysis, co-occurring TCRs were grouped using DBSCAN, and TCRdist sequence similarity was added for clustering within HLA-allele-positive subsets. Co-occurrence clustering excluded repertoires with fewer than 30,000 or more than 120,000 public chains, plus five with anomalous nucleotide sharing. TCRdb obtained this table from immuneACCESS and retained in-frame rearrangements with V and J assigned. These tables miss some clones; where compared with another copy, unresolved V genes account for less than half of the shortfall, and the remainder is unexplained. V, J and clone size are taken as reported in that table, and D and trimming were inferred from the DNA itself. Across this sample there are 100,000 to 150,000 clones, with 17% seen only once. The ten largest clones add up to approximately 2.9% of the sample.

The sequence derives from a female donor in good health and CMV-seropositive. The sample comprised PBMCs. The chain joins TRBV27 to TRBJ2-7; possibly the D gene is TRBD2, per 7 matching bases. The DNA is TGTGCCAGCAGTTTTCGGGGGGCGTACGAGCAGTACTTC. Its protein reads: CASSFRGAYEQYF.